The clone carrying this T cell receptor beta chain is labeled as large (0.1 to 1%). Its specificity is not known. Constant-region reverse primers amplified full-length variable regions, followed by semi-nested Nested Universal Primer A PCR. TCRdb processed the 5' RACE reads anew with MiXCR; each CDR3 protein has one entry. The table has about 5,800 distinct CDR3 sequences, 31% seen once. The CDR3 extends over 16 amino acids. Trimming stripped 0 bases from V and 4 bases from J, with 15 bases between. Germline CDR1 reads LGHNA; CDR2 reads YNFKEQ. Study-level findings and limits: Tumor memory CD4+ T cell TCR gene usage clustered with blood and lymph node memory CD4+ cells and lymph node naive CD4+ cells. Greatest tumor Treg TCR overlap was with tumor naive CD4+ cells.

The TCR originated in a female donor with breast cancer. The sequencing input was memory CD4+ T cells sorted from a lymph node. This sample's subset: memory CD4+ T cells, CD4+CD45RO+CD25-. V and J are TRBV4-2 and TRBJ1-2, with D maybe TRBD1 (5 bases). CDR3 bases: TGTGCCAGCAGCCAAGACAGTTATAGGGGTGGCTATGGCTACACCTTC. Translated: CASSQDSYRGGYGYTF.